This paragraph covers one T cell receptor (beta chain) sequence. The target antigen is unknown. Unique molecular identifiers were affixed to discrete cDNA molecules within the library. TCRdb re-called the RACE reads through MiXCR, storing one row per CDR3 protein. The profile covers about 340,000 distinct CDR3 sequences, with roughly 6.9% appearing a single time and more than 7% taken by the ten largest. Described time point: patch test 1, 2 weeks after DPC sensitization. The treatment: therapeutic diphenylcyclopropenone sensitization with weekly scalp DPC. Ahead of each patch test application, blood was drawn. Germline assignment: CDR1 LGHNA and CDR2 YNFKEQ. The CDR3 spans 15 residues. With V trimmed by 0 bases and J by 7 bases, 6 bases remained unmatched. These data are taken from a study of human T cells and chemical hapten exposure. Study-level background: Sensitization applied 2% DPC to roughly 2 cm by roughly 2 cm of upper inner arm skin. Regarding the study as a whole: Expanded TCRs were compared with controls, and the expanded TCRs formed significantly more large CDR3 similarity clusters.

This TCR derives from a woman younger than 30 with alopecia areata. Some clones in this sample may be carry-over from other donors' samples. The starting material was whole blood, obtained in connection with sensitization to the hapten diphenylcyclopropenone (DPC). The chain uses TRBV4-2 and TRBJ2-1; TRBD2 agrees at 7 bases. The CDR3: CASSQEAGSSNEQFF. CDR3 coding DNA: TGTGCCAGCAGCCAAGAAGCGGGGTCTTCAAATGAGCAGTTCTTC.